This note documents a single T cell receptor beta chain sequence. This record belongs to a study of control samples from healthy donors and cancer patients. Here immunoSEQ multiplex PCR was the method, and the copy in TCRdb shows in-frame clones only, minus some. Of about 100,000 clones listed, about 82% are singletons. The germline V gene has CDR1 SQVTM and CDR2 ANQGSEA. The CDR3 is 12 residues long. V was cut by 4 bases and J by 7 bases, with 14 bases left in between. Source material: blood. The TCR was taken from a man aged 25 to 40 in good health. V is TRBV29-1 and J is TRBJ2-7; possibly TRBD2 for D (6 bases). DNA of the CDR3: TGCAGCGTTGGACGGACTAACAAAGAGCAGTACTTC. Amino acid sequence: CSVGRTNKEQYF.